Sequencing of this T cell receptor (beta chain) was carried out in a study of OX40 agonist ivuxolimab in advanced cancers. Study summary: Among those treated, three patients had partial responses, one with hepatocellular carcinoma and two with cutaneous melanoma.

Between the trimmed V and J ends, which lost 7 bases and 4 bases, there was a span of 17 bases. This CDR3 region has 15 residues. Germline assignment: CDR1 MNHEY and CDR2 SMNVEV (reference sequence). Only in-frame clones appear in the TCRdb table, and some are missing; sequencing was by immunoSEQ multiplex PCR. The sample gives about 41,000 clones, more than 75% of which show up once; 35% to 40% is in the top ten. The J gene is TRBJ1-5, the V gene TRBV27; weak D call: TRBD1 (6 bases). The TCR sequence derives from an adult with an advanced solid tumor such as melanoma, head and neck, liver or kidney cancer. Material: CD4+ or CD8+ T cells sorted from blood, obtained in a trial of the OX40 agonist ivuxolimab. The CDR3 reads CASTPTGVSNQPQHF. The CDR3 nucleotides are TGTGCCAGCACCCCGACAGGAGTATCAAATCAGCCCCAGCATTTT.